The 4 T cell receptor beta chains reported below all come from one sample, sequenced in a study of blood T cell repertoires in COVID-19. Sequencing was performed with immunoSEQ multiplex PCR; in TCRdb, only in-frame clones are kept and a portion is missing. Of roughly 410,000 clones listed, about 89% are singletons. Material for sequencing was peripheral blood. The source is a man aged 40-49 years with acute or convalescent COVID-19.

The J gene is TRBJ2-1, the V gene TRBV18, with D tentatively TRBD1 (5 bases). Trimming stripped 2 bases from V and 2 bases from J, with 13 bases between. CDR3 length: 16 residues. Germline loops: CDR1 KGHSH, CDR2 LQKENI. This chain's CDR3 is CASSPEAGFTYNEQFF. For the CDR3, the DNA is TGTGCCAGCTCACCAGAGGCAGGGTTCACCTACAATGAGCAGTTCTTC.

This chain uses TRBV5-4 with TRBJ1-2; D uncertain. V was pared by 3 bases and J by 5 bases, with 14 bases between. CDR1 is SGHNT and CDR2 is YYREEE in the germline V gene (reference sequence). The CDR3 contains 14 residues. The CDR3, as DNA: TGTGCCAGCAGCTCAGGACTTTTCGTATATGGCTACACCTTC. This encodes CASSSGLFVYGYTF.

V and J are TRBV14 and TRBJ2-5; maybe TRBD2 (5 bases). This CDR3 has 15 residues. V was cut by 1 base and J by 5 bases, with 14 bases left in between. Germline CDR1 is SGHDN and CDR2 is FVKESK. The CDR3 region is CASSQVATGGETQYF. CDR3 sequence (DNA): TGTGCCAGCAGCCAAGTGGCAACGGGCGGGGAGACCCAGTACTTC.

The chain is built from TRBV3-1 (or the pseudogene TRBV3-2) and TRBJ1-2, with no clear D. In germline, CDR1 is LGHDT, CDR2 YNNKEL (reference sequence). This CDR3 has 13 amino acids. Trimming removed 1 base at V and 8 bases at J, with 11 bases between. CDR3 DNA sequence: TGTGCCAGCAGCCAAGCGGGGTTGGTGGGCTACACCTTC. Translation gives CASSQAGLVGYTF.